One sample yielded the 17 T cell receptor beta chains listed below, sequenced in a study of cytomegalovirus exposure and HLA in healthy donors. Vbeta (60) and Jbeta (13) primers were used in the PCR. Sequenced by immunoSEQ multiplex PCR; TCRdb stores in-frame clones only, minus some. The sample lists roughly 100,000 clones, 75% to 80% occurring once. Input material: PBMCs. All receptors derive from a man between 60 and 75 years old in good health and CMV-seropositive.

The J gene is TRBJ2-7, the V gene TRBV10-3; 7 bases align to TRBD1. Germline V gives CDR1 ENHRY, CDR2 SYGVKD. The CDR3 spans 17 residues. V gave up 4 bases and J gave up 6 bases; unmatched junction bases: 18. The DNA for the CDR3 is TGTGCCATCAGTGGGTCCCGGGGCTCTCCTAACAGGGGCGAGCAGTACTTC. Protein product: CAISGSRGSPNRGEQYF.

The V and J genes are TRBV4-1 and TRBJ2-7, with a possible D match to TRBD2 (6 bases). Trimming pared 9 bases from V and 2 bases from J, leaving 14 bases between. From germline, CDR1 is MGHRA and CDR2 YSYEKL. The CDR3 loop spans 13 amino acids. This chain's CDR3 is CASSEGTAYEQYF. The CDR3 DNA reads as TGCGCCAGTTCGGAGGGGACCGCCTACGAGCAGTACTTC.

The chain has TRBV10-2 and TRBJ2-2; 7 bases are shared with TRBD2. CDR1 WSHSY and CDR2 SAAADI come from the germline V gene. The trim removed 8 bases at V and 1 base at J, leaving 10 bases unmatched. The CDR3 covers 16 residues. The CDR3 loop is CASGGLAGVNTGELFF. The CDR3 DNA reads as TGCGCCAGCGGGGGTTTGGCGGGGGTGAACACCGGGGAGCTGTTTTTT.

CDR3 in amino acids: CSAMTSGGIAGELFF. Written as DNA, the CDR3 is TGCAGCGCCATGACTAGCGGGGGGATAGCCGGGGAGCTGTTTTTT. J is TRBJ2-2 and V is TRBV29-1; TRBD2 aligns across 13 bases. Per the germline V gene, CDR1 is SQVTM and CDR2 is ANQGSEA. CDR3 size: 15 residues. The trim removed 7 bases at V and 6 bases at J, leaving 8 bases unmatched.

This clone has more than one count but fewer than ten. The genes are TRBV5-5 and TRBJ2-7; possibly TRBD1 for D (6 bases). This CDR3 spans 14 amino acids. Germline-derived CDR1 and CDR2 are SGHKS and YYEKEE (reference sequence). Trimming left V 7 bases short and J 0 bases short, with 14 bases between. CDR3 region: CASAQGDNSYEQYF. The CDR3 nucleotides read TGTGCCAGCGCCCAAGGGGACAACTCCTACGAGCAGTACTTC. The variable domain in full, completed from reference TRBV5-5 and TRBJ2-7, reads DAGVTQSPTHLIKTRGQQVTLRCSPISGHKSVSWYQQVLGQGPQFIFQYYEKEERGRGNFPDRFSARQFPNYSSELNVNALLLGDSALYLCASAQGDNSYEQYFGPGTRLTVT.

The rearrangement uses TRBV5-3 and TRBJ1-6; tentative D call: TRBD1 (5 bases). TRBV5-3 is sorted into the ORF group, with uncertain function. This CDR3 is built from 16 residues. Deletions cut 0 bases from V and 1 base from J, with 8 bases between. CDR3 DNA: TGTGCCAGAAGCTTGGGGCGACAGTCCTATAATTCACCCCTCCACTTT. This encodes CARSLGRQSYNSPLHF.

The V and J genes are TRBV30 and TRBJ1-4, with 9 bases lining up with TRBD1. Germline V gene data show CDR1 as GTSNPN and CDR2 as SVGIG (reference sequence). This CDR3 has 12 amino acids. V was pared by 6 bases and J by 8 bases, with 4 bases of the junction left unmatched. CDR3 loop: CACDRGNEKLFF. CDR3 coding DNA: TGTGCCTGCGACAGGGGGAACGAAAAACTGTTTTTT.

V and J are TRBV2 and TRBJ2-3; D call uncertain. Trimming removed 10 bases at V and 4 bases at J, with 18 bases between. Germline V gene sequence: CDR1 SNHLY, CDR2 FYNNEI. The CDR3 runs to 14 residues. The CDR3 nucleotides are TGTGCCACCCAACAGCTATTACGTGCAGATACGCAGTATTTT. Residues: CATQQLLRADTQYF.

This clone was observed a handful of times. The V call is TRBV7-3, the J call TRBJ2-5; tentatively, D is TRBD1 (6 bases). The CDR3 runs to 14 residues. Germline V lookup: CDR1 SGHTA, CDR2 FQGTGA. The V end was cut by 4 bases, the J end by 4 bases, with 13 bases between. The CDR3 is CASSSQGSLETQYF. Here the CDR3 DNA reads TGTGCCAGCAGCTCACAGGGTTCCCTAGAGACCCAGTACTTC. The whole variable domain, remainder taken from reference TRBV7-3 and TRBJ2-5, is GAGVSQTPSNKVTEKGKYVELRCDPISGHTALYWYRQSLGQGPEFLIYFQGTGAADDSGLPNDRFFAVRPEGSVSTLKIQRTERGDSAVYLCASSSQGSLETQYFGPGTRLLVL.

The chain carries TRBV29-1 and TRBJ1-2; the D gene is possibly TRBD1 (6 bases). This CDR3 is built from 13 residues. Germline V lookup: CDR1 SQVTM, CDR2 ANQGSEA. V gave up 2 bases and J gave up 8 bases, with 15 bases separating them. CDR3 sequence (DNA): TGCAGCGTTGAACGAGGGGGGGCTCGAGGCTACACCTTC. Translation: CSVERGGARGYTF.

The rearrangement joins TRBV14 to TRBJ2-7; possible D gene TRBD1, 6 bases. The CDR3 loop spans 15 amino acids. The V and J ends lost 0 bases and 7 bases respectively, with 16 bases between them. The germline CDR1 and CDR2 sequences are SGHDN and FVKESK. CDR3 in DNA: TGTGCCAGCAGCCAAGATTACGGCAGGGGCTGGGAGCAGTACTTC. This encodes CASSQDYGRGWEQYF.

The chain joins TRBV27 to TRBJ1-4, with 7 bases identical to TRBD1. This CDR3 has 16 residues. Looked up from germline, CDR1 is MNHEY and CDR2 is SMNVEV (reference sequence). V dropped 6 bases and J dropped 3; count of bases not matched to a gene: 10. CDR3 DNA sequence: TGTGCCAGCAGACAGGGGCAGGGGTTTGCTAATGAAAAACTGTTTTTT. This codes for CASRQGQGFANEKLFF.

The chain uses TRBV4-3 and TRBJ2-1; D possibly corresponds to TRBD2 (7 bases). V shed 0 bases and J shed 9 bases, with 15 bases lying between them. Germline V gene sequence: CDR1 LGHNA, CDR2 YSLEER. There are 15 residues in the CDR3. The CDR3 region is CASSQDSGGLSEQFF. The CDR3 DNA reads as TGCGCCAGCAGCCAAGATTCGGGGGGCCTCAGTGAGCAGTTCTTC.

This clone was seen only once. The chain recombines TRBV19 with TRBJ1-1; TRBD1 matches 9 bases. V trimming: 7 bases; J trimming: 7 bases; junction bases outside the gene matches: 10. The CDR3 sequence is 14 residues long. In germline, CDR1 is LNHDA, CDR2 SQIVND (reference sequence). The DNA for the CDR3 is TGTGCCAGTAAGGAGACAGGGGGGGGTTATGAAGCTTTCTTT. It codes for CASKETGGGYEAFF.

The chain is built from TRBV28 and TRBJ1-1; 9 bases map to TRBD1. V lost 4 bases and J lost 5; bases outside the gene matches: 5. The CDR3 length is 14 residues. CDR1 is MDHEN and CDR2 is SYDVKM in the germline V gene. Here the CDR3 DNA reads TGTGCCAGCAGTTGGGGGGGACAGGGAACTGAAGCTTTCTTT. It translates to CASSWGGQGTEAFF.

The chain links TRBV29-1 to TRBJ1-4; tentative D call: TRBD1 (6 bases). The germline V gene has CDR1 SQVTM and CDR2 ANQGSEA. V was clipped by 5 bases and J by 4 bases, with 14 bases between them. The CDR3 contains 14 residues. CDR3 residues: CSVLGGAGNEKLFF. CDR3 coding DNA: TGCAGCGTTTTAGGGGGGGCGGGTAATGAAAAACTGTTTTTT.

The chain joins TRBV18 to TRBJ2-7; unclear D gene. Per germline, CDR1 KGHSH and CDR2 LQKENI. The CDR3 contains 14 residues. The V end lost 0 bases, the J end lost 2 bases, and 8 bases lay between the germline ends. For the CDR3, the DNA is TGTGCCAGCTCACCACCAGGAGTCACCTACGAGCAGTACTTC. The encoded protein is CASSPPGVTYEQYF.